One sample yielded the 20 T cell receptor beta chains listed below, sequenced in a study of regulatory T cells in long-lasting Graves disease. CDR3-region Arm-PCR and iRepertoire HTBI primers produced the TCR beta libraries. Via MiXCR, TCRdb re-called the multiplex PCR reads, giving one row per CDR3 protein. Of about 560,000 distinct CDR3 sequences in the sample, about 15% were seen once. Stated time point: newly diagnosed GD, antithyroid drugs for less than 3 months. Researchers made the TCR library from RNA that was extracted from PBMCs. Another study also made use of these data, one on T cells in Graves' hyperthyroidism and ophthalmopathy.

The material sequenced was peripheral blood mononuclear cells (PBMCs), taken at new diagnosis, from a patient treated with antithyroid drugs. The receptors shown here come from a man younger than 30 with Graves disease.

In its sample, this clonotype was seen many times. This chain joins TRBV11-2 and TRBJ2-7, with 7 bases that match TRBD1. There are 16 residues in the CDR3. Unmatched junction bases numbered 13, after V lost 5 bases and J lost 3 bases. Germline V gene sequence: CDR1 SGHAT, CDR2 FQNNGV. The CDR3 here is CASSLAPQGVGYEQYF. CDR3 nucleotide sequence: TGTGCCAGCAGCCTCGCCCCCCAGGGGGTGGGCTACGAGCAGTACTTC.

This clonotype was counted ten times or more. The CDR3: CASSRGLALDNEQFF. CDR3 coding DNA: TGTGCCAGCAGCCGGGGACTAGCGCTAGACAATGAGCAGTTCTTC. The rearrangement links TRBV7-9 to TRBJ2-1; TRBD2 agrees at 10 bases. The V and J ends lost 5 bases and 5 bases, in that order; junction bases with no gene match: 6. Germline assignment: CDR1 SEHNR and CDR2 FQNEAQ (reference sequence). This CDR3 comprises 15 residues.

This clonotype was seen ten or more times. CDR3 loop: CASDGLAGVWETQYF. The CDR3 DNA reads as TGTGCCAGCGACGGACTAGCGGGAGTATGGGAGACCCAGTACTTC. The chain is built from TRBV28 and TRBJ2-5; 13 nucleotides agree with TRBD2. The germline CDR1 and CDR2 sequences are MDHEN and SYDVKM. V shed 8 bases and J 5 bases; nucleotides not matched to a gene: 8. The CDR3 is made up of 15 amino acids. The variable domain in full, completed from reference TRBV28 and TRBJ2-5, reads DVKVTQSSRYLVKRTGEKVFLECVQDMDHENMFWYRQDPGLGLRLIYFSYDVKMKEKGDIPEGYSVSREKKERFSLILESASTNQTSMYLCASDGLAGVWETQYFGPGTRLLVL.

This clonotype was counted once. The genes are TRBV29-1 and TRBJ1-2; possibly TRBD1 for D (5 bases). Germline loops: CDR1 SQVTM, CDR2 ANQGSEA. V shed 4 bases and J shed 4 bases, with 16 bases lying between them. This CDR3 contains 14 residues. The CDR3 sequence: CSVGGGDELYGYTF. CDR3 in DNA: TGCAGCGTTGGGGGGGGGGATGAGCTCTATGGCTACACCTTC.

V usage is TRBV6-1 and J usage is TRBJ2-5; 8 bases line up with TRBD2. Trimming removed 0 bases from V and 5 bases from J; junction bases left unmatched: 8. The CDR3 contains 16 residues. CDR1 is MNHNS and CDR2 is SASEGT in the germline V gene. In nucleotides, the CDR3 is TGTGCCAGCAGTGAAGCCCCGGGGGGGGCGCAGGAGACCCAGTACTTC. It yields the protein CASSEAPGGAQETQYF.

This clonotype was seen more than once but under ten times. The V and J genes are TRBV5-4 and TRBJ2-5, with 12 bases matching TRBD2. The CDR3 is 16 residues long. Germline-derived CDR1 and CDR2 are SGHNT and YYREEE (reference sequence). V gave up 4 bases and J gave up 2 bases; unmatched junction bases: 6. CDR3 sequence reads: CASSTWTSGTQETQYF. CDR3 sequence (DNA): TGTGCCAGCAGCACCTGGACTAGCGGGACTCAAGAGACCCAGTACTTC.

V usage is TRBV6-2 or TRBV6-3 and J usage is TRBJ2-5, with D perhaps TRBD1 or TRBD2 (7 bases each). V was trimmed by 3 bases and J by 4 bases, leaving 12 bases between them. CDR1 MNHEY and CDR2 SVGEGT come from the germline V gene. The CDR3 extends over 14 amino acids. The CDR3 protein is CASSYDREGETQYF. The CDR3 nucleotides are TGTGCCAGCAGTTATGACAGGGAGGGAGAGACCCAGTACTTC.

This clonotype was observed a few times. The chain combines TRBV10-2 with TRBJ1-2; the D is unclear. V was clipped by 2 bases and J by 0 bases, with 10 bases between them. The CDR3 is 15 amino acids. Per germline, CDR1 WSHSY and CDR2 SAAADI. Here the CDR3 reads CASSEMRVTNYGYTF. The DNA for the CDR3 is TGCGCCAGCAGTGAGATGCGAGTTACTAACTATGGCTACACCTTC.

There are many counts of this clonotype. This rearrangement joins TRBV2 to TRBJ1-2; unclear D gene. In germline, CDR1 is SNHLY, CDR2 FYNNEI. CDR3 length: 13 amino acids. The ends were cut back, 10 bases at V and 4 bases at J, with 16 bases in the middle. This CDR3 reads CATQRAITYGYTF. CDR3 coding DNA: TGTGCCACTCAAAGGGCCATTACCTATGGCTACACCTTC.

A few counts support this clonotype. The gene calls are TRBV7-9 and TRBJ1-1, with D hard to call. Germline CDR1 SEHNR, CDR2 FQNEAQ (reference sequence). V gave up 5 bases and J gave up 5 bases, with 15 bases separating them. The CDR3 runs 14 residues. The chain's CDR3 is CASSPNDLRTEAFF. The CDR3 DNA follows: TGTGCCAGCAGCCCAAACGACCTACGTACTGAAGCTTTCTTT.

Worth noting for this clonotype: A single base separates this from a much larger clone, so it may be a read error. The V gene is TRBV2, the J gene TRBJ2-5; possibly TRBD2 for D (5 bases). Trimming stripped 6 bases from V and 2 bases from J, with 10 bases between. This CDR3 is built from 13 residues. Germline-derived CDR1 and CDR2 are SNHLY and FYNNEI. The CDR3 DNA sequence: TGTGCCAGCAGCGGACTGGATCAAGAGACCCAGTACTTC. Amino acids: CASSGLDQETQYF.

With regard to this clonotype: One base away lies a much larger clone, so this may be a sequencing read error. The gene calls are TRBV15 and TRBJ2-7; 10 nucleotides match TRBD2. The CDR3 loop spans 14 amino acids. Unmatched junction bases numbered 12, after V lost 5 bases and J lost 11 bases. Looked up from germline, CDR1 is LNHNV and CDR2 is YYDKDF (reference sequence). For the CDR3, the DNA is TGTGCCACCAGCGCCGGGACTAGCGCCGTGGAGGAGTACTTC. Encoded protein: CATSAGTSAVEEYF.

The J gene is TRBJ2-2, the V gene TRBV27; the D call may be TRBD1 or TRBD2 (5 bases each). V was shortened by 6 bases and J by 5 bases, with 13 bases between the two germline ends. Germline CDR1 MNHEY, CDR2 SMNVEV (reference sequence). The CDR3 contains 14 residues. CDR3: CASSQGVVTGELFF. Written as DNA, the CDR3 is TGTGCCAGCAGCCAGGGAGTAGTTACCGGGGAGCTGTTTTTT.

This clonotype was seen repeatedly, ten times or more. The chain couples TRBV20-1 to TRBJ2-7; D remains ambiguous. The V end was cut by 1 base, the J end by 3 bases, with 4 bases between. Germline V lookup: CDR1 DFQATT, CDR2 SNEGSKA (reference sequence). The CDR3 sequence is 11 residues long. CDR3 amino acids: CSARGSYEQYF. CDR3 coding DNA: TGCAGTGCTAGAGGCAGCTACGAGCAGTACTTC.

V usage is TRBV20-1 and J usage is TRBJ2-3, with 7 bases lining up with TRBD2. Germline assignment: CDR1 DFQATT and CDR2 SNEGSKA (reference sequence). Losses at the gene ends were 5 bases for V and 5 bases for J; bases not matched to a gene: 7. The CDR3 covers 13 residues. The CDR3 DNA reads as TGCAGTGCTCCCCCCCGCGGGGGAGATACGCAGTATTTT. Its translation: CSAPPRGGDTQYF.

A few counts support this clonotype. V and J are TRBV5-6 and TRBJ1-2; a possible D gene is TRBD1 (5 bases). CDR1 is SGHDT, CDR2 YYEEEE, per germline. The CDR3 consists of 14 residues. Deletions cut 2 bases from V and 1 base from J, with 9 bases between. CDR3 amino acids: CASSFGTFNYGYTF. CDR3 nucleotide sequence: TGTGCCAGCAGCTTCGGGACTTTTAACTATGGCTACACCTTC.

This clonotype was detected many times. The V gene is TRBV2, the J gene TRBJ1-5, with D unresolved. Germline V CDR1 and CDR2: SNHLY, FYNNEI. Trimming took 3 bases from V and 1 from J, leaving 7 bases between them. This CDR3 region has 14 residues. DNA for the CDR3: TGTGCCAGCAGTGACAGGCAGAGCAATCAGCCCCAGCATTTT. It encodes CASSDRQSNQPQHF.

DNA for the CDR3: TGTGCCAGCAAACAGAGCTCCTATAATTCACCCCTCCACTTT. Its translation: CASKQSSYNSPLHF. This chain joins TRBV27 and TRBJ1-6; D ambiguous. CDR1 and CDR2 (germline): MNHEY, SMNVEV (reference sequence). The CDR3 runs 14 residues. V lost 7 bases and J lost 0, with 7 bases in between.

This clonotype was seen at least ten times. The chain links TRBV18 to TRBJ2-1; 13 positions agree with TRBD2. V lost 4 bases and J lost 6; bases outside the gene matches: 3. CDR1 KGHSH and CDR2 LQKENI come from the germline V gene. The CDR3 runs to 15 residues. The CDR3 sequence: CASSRGLAGINEQFF. CDR3 nucleotide sequence: TGTGCCAGCTCACGGGGACTAGCGGGGATCAATGAGCAGTTCTTC.

This clonotype was recorded a few times. The genes are TRBV30 and TRBJ1-2; 7 nucleotides match TRBD1. CDR3 length equals 13 residues. Germline CDR1 GTSNPN, CDR2 SVGIG (reference sequence). The V segment lost 4 bases and the J segment 4 bases; nucleotides outside the gene matches: 6. Here the CDR3 reads CAWIPGQAYGYTF. CDR3 nucleotides: TGTGCCTGGATCCCCGGACAGGCCTATGGCTACACCTTC.